The TCR beta chain under discussion was sequenced for a study of blood T cells in healthy people across ages. The study, taken as a whole, reports: Long-lived and aged donors differed, with more naive CD4+ cells and higher diversity in the long-lived. Observed TCR beta diversity showed a strong correlation with the percentage of naive T cells as measured by flow cytometry.

Next came a second PCR, run for roughly 6 to 11 cycles, which used a sample-barcoded 5' primer along with a J-beta primer mix. The study obtained at least 2.5 million CDR3-containing paired-end reads from every sample. TCRdb independently ran MiXCR on the 5' RACE reads; one entry per CDR3 protein. Of 750,000 to 950,000 distinct CDR3 sequences in the sample, approximately 55% are singletons; the top ten hold roughly 40%. In the case of this clonotype: Its antigen is not known.

CDR3 length: 15 amino acids. Per germline, CDR1 DFQATT and CDR2 SNEGSKA (reference sequence). V lost 3 bases, J lost 9 bases, and 8 bases stayed unmatched. The chain is built from TRBV20-1 and TRBJ1-6; 10 nucleotides match TRBD1. Source material: blood. The clonotype was recovered from an elderly man in good health. The CDR3: CSARDDRGQSSPLHF. Written as DNA, the CDR3 is TGCAGTGCTAGGGATGACAGGGGGCAGAGTTCACCCCTCCACTTT.